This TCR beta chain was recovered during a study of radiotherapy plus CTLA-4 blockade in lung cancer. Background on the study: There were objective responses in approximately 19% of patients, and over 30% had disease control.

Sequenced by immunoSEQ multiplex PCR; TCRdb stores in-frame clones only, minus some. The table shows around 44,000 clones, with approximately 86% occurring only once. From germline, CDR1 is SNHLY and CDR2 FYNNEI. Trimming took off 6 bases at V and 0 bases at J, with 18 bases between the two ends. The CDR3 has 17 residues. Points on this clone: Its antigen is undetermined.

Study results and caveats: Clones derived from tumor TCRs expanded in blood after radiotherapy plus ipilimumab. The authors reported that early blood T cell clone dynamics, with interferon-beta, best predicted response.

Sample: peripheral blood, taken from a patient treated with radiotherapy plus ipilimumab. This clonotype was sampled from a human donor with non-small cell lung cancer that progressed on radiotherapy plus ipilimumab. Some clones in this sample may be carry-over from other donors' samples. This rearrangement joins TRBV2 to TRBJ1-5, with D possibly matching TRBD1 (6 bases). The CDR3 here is CASSQTGLRNSNQPQHF. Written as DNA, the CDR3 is TGTGCCAGCAGCCAGACAGGACTTCGTAATAGCAATCAGCCCCAGCATTTT.